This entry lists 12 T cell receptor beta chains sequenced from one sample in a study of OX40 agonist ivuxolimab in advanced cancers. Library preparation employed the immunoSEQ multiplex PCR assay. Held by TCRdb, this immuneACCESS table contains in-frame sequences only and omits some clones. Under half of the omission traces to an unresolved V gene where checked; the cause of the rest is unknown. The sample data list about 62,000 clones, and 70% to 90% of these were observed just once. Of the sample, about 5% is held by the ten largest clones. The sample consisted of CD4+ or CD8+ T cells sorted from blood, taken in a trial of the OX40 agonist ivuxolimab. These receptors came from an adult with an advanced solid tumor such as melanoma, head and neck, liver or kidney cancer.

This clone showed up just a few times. CDR3 sequence: CASSLQAGSTGELFF. CDR3 nucleotide sequence: TGTGCCAGCAGCTTACAGGCAGGGTCCACCGGGGAGCTGTTTTTT. The gene calls are TRBV7-3 and TRBJ2-2; the D gene is possibly TRBD1 (5 bases). The germline V gene encodes CDR1 SGHTA and CDR2 FQGTGA. Trimming took 2 bases from V and 4 from J, leaving 11 bases between them. There are 15 residues in the CDR3.

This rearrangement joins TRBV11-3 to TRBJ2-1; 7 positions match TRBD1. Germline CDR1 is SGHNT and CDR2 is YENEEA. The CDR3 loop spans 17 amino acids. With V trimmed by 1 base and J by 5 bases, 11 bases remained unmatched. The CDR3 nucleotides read TGTGCCAGCAGCTTAGTAGGGGGCTTGGCGGGCCACAATGAGCAGTTCTTC. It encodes CASSLVGGLAGHNEQFF.

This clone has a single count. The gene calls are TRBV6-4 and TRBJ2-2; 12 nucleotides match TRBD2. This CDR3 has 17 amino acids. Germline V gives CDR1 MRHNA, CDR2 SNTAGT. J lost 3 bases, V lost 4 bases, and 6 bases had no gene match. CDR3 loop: CASSATRLAGDTGELFF. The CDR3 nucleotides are TGTGCCAGCAGTGCCACAAGACTAGCGGGAGACACCGGGGAGCTGTTTTTT.

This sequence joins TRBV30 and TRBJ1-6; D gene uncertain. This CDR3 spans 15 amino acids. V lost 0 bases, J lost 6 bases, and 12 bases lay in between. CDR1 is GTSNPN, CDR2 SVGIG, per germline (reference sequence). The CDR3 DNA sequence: TGTGCCTGGAGTGTCGGGCAAATTCGTAATTCACCCCTCCACTTT. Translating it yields CAWSVGQIRNSPLHF.

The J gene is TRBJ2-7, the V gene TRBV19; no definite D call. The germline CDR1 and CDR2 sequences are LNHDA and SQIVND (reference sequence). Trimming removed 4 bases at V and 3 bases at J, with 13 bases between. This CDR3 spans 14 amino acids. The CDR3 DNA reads TGTGCCAGTAGTAGTAGACAACACTTCTACGAGCAGTACTTC. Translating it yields CASSSRQHFYEQYF.

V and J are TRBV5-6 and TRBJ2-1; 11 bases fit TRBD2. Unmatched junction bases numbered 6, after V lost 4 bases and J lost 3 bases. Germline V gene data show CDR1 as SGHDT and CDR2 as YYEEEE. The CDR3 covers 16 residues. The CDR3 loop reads CASSLTSGRIYNEQFF. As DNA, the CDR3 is TGTGCCAGCAGCCTCACTAGCGGGAGAATCTACAATGAGCAGTTCTTC.

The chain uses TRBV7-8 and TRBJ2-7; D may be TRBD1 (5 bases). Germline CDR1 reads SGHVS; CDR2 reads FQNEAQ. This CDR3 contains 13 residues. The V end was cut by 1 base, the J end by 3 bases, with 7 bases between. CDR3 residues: CASSLVDSYEQYF. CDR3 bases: TGTGCCAGCAGCTTAGTAGACAGCTACGAGCAGTACTTC.

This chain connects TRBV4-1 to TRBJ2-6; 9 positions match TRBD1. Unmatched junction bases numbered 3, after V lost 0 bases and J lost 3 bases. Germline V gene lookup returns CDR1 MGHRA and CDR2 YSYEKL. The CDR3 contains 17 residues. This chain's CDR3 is CASSQETGGFGANVLTF. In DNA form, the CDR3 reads TGCGCCAGCAGCCAAGAAACAGGGGGCTTTGGGGCCAACGTCCTGACTTTC.

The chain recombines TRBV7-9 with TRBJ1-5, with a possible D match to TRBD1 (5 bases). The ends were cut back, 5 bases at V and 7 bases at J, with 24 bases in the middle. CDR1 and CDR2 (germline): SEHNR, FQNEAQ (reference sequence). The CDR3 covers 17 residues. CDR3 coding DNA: TGTGCCAGCAGCCGTGGCTACACGGACTCGGGGGACCAGCCCCAGCATTTT. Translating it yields CASSRGYTDSGDQPQHF.

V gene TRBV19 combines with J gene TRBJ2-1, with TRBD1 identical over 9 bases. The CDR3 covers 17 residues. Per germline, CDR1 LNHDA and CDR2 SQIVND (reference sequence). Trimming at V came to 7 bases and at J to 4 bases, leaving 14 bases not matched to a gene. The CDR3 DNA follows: TGTGCCAGTATGGTCGTCCCAGGACAGGGGTCTTACAATGAGCAGTTCTTC. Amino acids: CASMVVPGQGSYNEQFF.

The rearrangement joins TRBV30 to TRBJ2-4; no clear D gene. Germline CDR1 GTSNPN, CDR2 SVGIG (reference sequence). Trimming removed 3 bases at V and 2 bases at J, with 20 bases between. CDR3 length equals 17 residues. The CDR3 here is CAWSPWVGLGTKNIQYF. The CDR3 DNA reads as TGTGCCTGGAGCCCATGGGTAGGGCTCGGAACCAAAAACATTCAGTACTTC. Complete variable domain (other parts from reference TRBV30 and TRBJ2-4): SQTIHQWPATLVQPVGSPLSLECTVEGTSNPNLYWYRQAAGRGLQLLFYSVGIGQISSEVPQNLSASRPQDRQFILSSKKLLLSDSGFYLCAWSPWVGLGTKNIQYFGAGTRLSVL.

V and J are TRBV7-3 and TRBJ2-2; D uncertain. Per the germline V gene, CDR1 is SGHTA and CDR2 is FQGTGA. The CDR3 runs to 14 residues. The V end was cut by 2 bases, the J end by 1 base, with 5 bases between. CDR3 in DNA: TGTGCCAGCAGCTTAGACGGGAACACCGGGGAGCTGTTTTTT. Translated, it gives CASSLDGNTGELFF.